Shown below are 5 T cell receptor beta chains from a single sample sequenced in a study of blood T cell repertoires in COVID-19 (dated by TCRdb to 2020 to 2021). Library generation was performed with the immunoSEQ multiplex PCR assay. This is the immuneACCESS table as TCRdb keeps it, with only in-frame sequences that have V and J called. A part of the clones is gone; compared with another copy, unresolved V genes explain less than half, and the rest is unexplained. The sample contains roughly 30,000 clones, approximately 79% of them found a single time. The ten largest clonotypes hold about 21% of the sample. Sequencing input: peripheral blood. These receptors originate from a boy under 10 years old with active or convalescent COVID-19.

The rearrangement joins TRBV6-1 to TRBJ1-2; TRBD1 aligns across 7 bases. After removal of 2 bases from V and 4 bases from J, the junction contained 7 bases not matched to a gene. Germline CDR1 and CDR2: MNHNS and SASEGT. The CDR3 has 15 residues. The CDR3, as DNA: TGTGCCAGCAGTGAACCGGGACAGAGGACCTATGGCTACACCTTC. The encoded protein is CASSEPGQRTYGYTF.

This chain connects TRBV5-4 to TRBJ2-1, with 7 positions matching TRBD2. This CDR3 region has 15 residues. The trim removed 4 bases at V and 4 bases at J, leaving 8 bases unmatched. Germline V gene lookup returns CDR1 SGHNT and CDR2 YYREEE (reference sequence). The CDR3 DNA sequence: TGTGCCAGCAGCGCGGCGACTAGCCCTTACAATGAGCAGTTCTTC. Its translation: CASSAATSPYNEQFF.

The V and J genes are TRBV6-5 and TRBJ2-3; weak D call: TRBD1 (8 bases). There are 14 residues in the CDR3. Germline V gene sequence: CDR1 MNHEY, CDR2 SVGAGI. The ends were cut back, 8 bases at V and 10 bases at J, with 22 bases in the middle. The CDR3 DNA reads as TGTGCCAGCTACAGGGGGGGCTTGGCCGGTCCGCAGTATTTT. Translation gives CASYRGGLAGPQYF.

The V call is TRBV10-2, the J call TRBJ1-2, with TRBD1 matching over 9 bases. This CDR3 comprises 14 residues. Trimming took 6 bases from V and 6 from J; bases not matched to a gene: 8. CDR1 is WSHSY, CDR2 SAAADI, per germline. The CDR3 reads CASRDRGGEDGYTF. The CDR3 region has the DNA TGCGCCAGCAGGGACAGGGGCGGGGAGGATGGCTACACCTTC.

This clone was seen only a few times. CDR3 nucleotides: TGTGCCATCGCGACTGGAGATACGCAGTATTTT. This sequence encodes CAIATGDTQYF. The chain is built from TRBV10-3 and TRBJ2-3; D not resolved. This CDR3 is built from 11 residues. Deletions cut 8 bases from V and 5 bases from J, with 8 bases between. Per the germline V gene, CDR1 is ENHRY and CDR2 is SYGVKD.